This T cell receptor (beta chain) was sequenced for a study of beta chain features in type 1 diabetes. Study observations and caveats: Moderate but significant shortening of TCRB CDR3s was recorded in all four CD4+ subsets from Type 1 diabetes patients. Patients with type 1 diabetes showed fewer VDJ junction insertions and more deletions. An over-representation of cells with high TCR expression could result from cDNA sequencing. A PCR bias possibly favoring shorter templates would apply equally to patients and controls.

This clone has more than one count but fewer than ten. The target antigen is unknown. Every bit of the isolated RNA underwent reverse transcription, so sequencing read expressed TCRB transcripts. TCRdb's copy holds only in-frame clones and misses some; the assay was immunoSEQ multiplex PCR. The table has roughly 220,000 clones, 16% seen once. One heparinised draw of blood, averaging approximately 110 mL, came from each donor. The receptor was isolated from a man younger than 40 with type 1 diabetes. Sequenced material: naive CD4+ T cells from blood.

CDR3 residues: CASSPRGDSSYEQYF. The CDR3 bases are TGTGCCAGCAGCCCTAGAGGGGACAGCTCCTACGAGCAGTACTTC. V gene TRBV13 combines with J gene TRBJ2-7; the match to TRBD1 covers 7 bases. Germline V gene data show CDR1 as PRHDT and CDR2 as FYEKMQ (reference sequence). The CDR3 totals 15 residues. After removal of 5 bases from V and 0 bases from J, the junction contained 7 bases not matched to a gene. Looking up the rest from reference TRBV13 and TRBJ2-7 gives the full variable domain: AAGVIQSPRHLIKEKRETATLKCYPIPRHDTVYWYQQGPGQDPQFLISFYEKMQSDKGSIPDRFSAQQFSDYHSELNMSSLELGDSALYFCASSPRGDSSYEQYFGPGTRLTVT.